Listed below are T cell receptor beta chains from one sample, sequenced in a study of OX40 agonist ivuxolimab in advanced cancers. Libraries were prepared by immunoSEQ multiplex PCR; TCRdb keeps only in-frame clonotypes and omits some of them. Of around 62,000 clones in the sample, 86% were seen once. The sample consisted of CD4+ or CD8+ T cells sorted from blood, taken in a trial of the OX40 agonist ivuxolimab. The receptors shown here come from an adult with an advanced solid tumor such as melanoma, head and neck, liver or kidney cancer. The CDR3 runs from the conserved cysteine through the conserved F or W. Each record gives: D gene, V gene, J gene, clone size, CDR3 protein, CDR3 DNA. The D gene is left open where the match is weak. Some rows mark clone size as missing; the rest say once, few, many or name a class of expanded clone.

.	TRBV6-5	TRBJ1-2	.	CASSYFRGVGGYTF	TGTGCCAGCAGTTACTTCAGGGGAGTTGGAGGCTACACCTTC
.	TRBV19	TRBJ1-2	.	CASSSVPGGYTF	TGTGCCAGTAGTAGCGTGCCGGGAGGCTACACCTTC
.	TRBV5-4	TRBJ2-7	.	CASSPGGVIEQYF	TGTGCCAGCAGCCCAGGAGGGGTAATAGAGCAGTACTTC
TRBD2	TRBV5-1	TRBJ2-3	.	CASTRVPGGDTQYF	TGCGCCAGCACCCGGGTCCCGGGAGGAGATACGCAGTATTTT
.	TRBV29-1	TRBJ1-1	.	CSVVRQDTEAFF	TGCAGCGTTGTGAGACAGGACACTGAAGCTTTCTTT
TRBD2	TRBV6-6	TRBJ2-5	once	CASSRGLAGETQYF	TGTGCCAGCAGCCGAGGACTAGCGGGAGAGACCCAGTACTTC
TRBD2	TRBV4-3	TRBJ2-3	.	CASSQTSGRTRPDTQYF	TGCGCCAGCAGCCAAACTAGCGGGAGAACCCGCCCAGATACGCAGTATTTT
.	TRBV10-3	TRBJ2-7	.	CAIVADSAYEQYF	TGTGCCATCGTTGCCGACTCTGCCTACGAGCAGTACTTC
.	TRBV19	TRBJ1-4	.	CASGEFNEKLFF	TGTGCCAGTGGGGAGTTTAATGAAAAACTGTTTTTT
.	TRBV5-1	TRBJ1-2	few	CASTQEAGEDGYTF	TGCGCCAGCACTCAGGAGGCCGGGGAGGACGGCTACACCTTC
TRBD1	TRBV7-6	TRBJ2-7	.	CASSLEAGTGSIQQYF	TGTGCCAGCAGCTTAGAAGCCGGGACAGGGTCCATCCAGCAGTACTTC
.	TRBV6-1	TRBJ1-2	.	CASSVQAANYGYTF	TGTGCCAGCAGTGTTCAGGCAGCTAACTATGGCTACACCTTC
.	TRBV27	TRBJ2-5	.	CASSLGIRETQYF	TGTGCCAGCAGTTTAGGGATTCGTGAGACCCAGTACTTC
TRBD2	TRBV30	TRBJ2-7	.	CAGAGGTYEQYF	TGTGCCGGGGCGGGGGGAACCTACGAGCAGTACTTC
TRBD1	TRBV28	TRBJ1-5	.	CASSLGDRGLQPQHF	TGTGCCAGCAGCCTCGGGGACAGGGGACTTCAGCCCCAGCATTTT
.	TRBV30	TRBJ2-5	.	CAWSAGQQETQYF	TGTGCCTGGAGTGCTGGGCAGCAAGAGACCCAGTACTTC
.	TRBV2	TRBJ1-1	.	CASSGSGVGTEAFF	TGTGCCAGCAGTGGGTCAGGGGTTGGGACTGAAGCTTTCTTT
.	TRBV28	TRBJ2-7	.	CASSFGSMADEQYF	TGTGCCAGCAGTTTTGGTTCCATGGCGGACGAGCAGTACTTC
TRBD2	TRBV7-2	TRBJ2-7	.	CASSRRLAGTYEQYF	TGTGCCAGCAGCCGTCGACTAGCGGGGACCTACGAGCAGTACTTC
.	TRBV5-6	TRBJ1-1	once	CASSWGPREGGTEAFF	TGTGCCAGCAGCTGGGGACCCCGGGAAGGGGGCACTGAAGCTTTCTTT
TRBD1	TRBV4-1	TRBJ2-2	.	CASSYGTANTGELFF	TGCGCCAGCAGCTACGGGACAGCAAACACCGGGGAGCTGTTTTTT
TRBD1	TRBV5-6	TRBJ2-2	.	CASSLLGQGATGELFF	TGTGCCAGCAGCTTGCTTGGACAGGGCGCCACCGGGGAGCTGTTTTTT
.	TRBV5-1	TRBJ2-5	.	CASSLAGETQYF	TGCGCCAGCAGCTTGGCCGGAGAGACCCAGTACTTC
TRBD1	TRBV18	TRBJ2-3	.	CASSPGQVTDTQYF	TGTGCCAGCTCACCGGGACAGGTCACAGATACGCAGTATTTT
TRBD2	TRBV13	TRBJ2-5	few	CASSLESLAGETQYF	TGTGCCAGCAGCTTAGAGTCTTTAGCGGGAGAGACCCAGTACTTC
.	TRBV15	TRBJ2-7	.	CATSRALLDSSYEQYF	TGTGCCACCAGCAGAGCTCTTTTAGACAGCTCCTACGAGCAGTACTTC
.	TRBV25-1	TRBJ1-1	.	CASSNLEGFGNTEAFF	TGTGCCAGCAGTAATTTAGAAGGATTTGGGAACACTGAAGCTTTCTTT
TRBD2	TRBV19	TRBJ2-2	.	CASSIGGLAGAGELFF	TGTGCCAGTAGTATAGGGGGACTAGCGGGAGCCGGGGAGCTGTTTTTT
.	TRBV4-1	TRBJ1-5	.	CASSPREYSNQPQHF	TGCGCCAGCAGCCCCAGGGAATATAGCAATCAGCCCCAGCATTTT
.	TRBV21-1	TRBJ2-7	.	CASARGQSSYEQYF	TGTGCCAGCGCCCGGGGGCAGAGCTCCTACGAGCAGTACTTC
.	TRBV7-9	TRBJ2-7	.	CASSQGVASSYEQYF	TGTGCCAGCAGTCAAGGAGTAGCTAGCTCCTACGAGCAGTACTTC
.	TRBV28	TRBJ1-2	.	CASSLPSGQNYGYTF	TGTGCCAGCAGTTTACCCTCAGGACAGAACTATGGCTACACCTTC
TRBD2	TRBV4-2	TRBJ2-2	.	CASSQDQREWAGELFF	TGTGCCAGCAGCCAAGACCAGCGGGAGTGGGCCGGGGAGCTGTTTTTT
TRBD1	TRBV25-1	TRBJ1-1	.	CASSDPTGVDKAFF	TGTGCCAGCAGTGACCCGACAGGGGTAGATAAAGCTTTCTTT
TRBD1	TRBV4-2	TRBJ1-2	.	CASSQVATGGGYTF	TGTGCCAGCAGCCAAGTGGCGACAGGGGGTGGCTACACCTTC
.	TRBV5-8	TRBJ2-5	.	CASSLGRGAYQETQYF	TGTGCCAGCAGCTTGGGGAGGGGGGCCTATCAAGAGACCCAGTACTTC
TRBD2	TRBV28	TRBJ2-7	.	CASRRALAGGYEQYF	TGTGCCAGTAGACGGGCGCTAGCGGGAGGCTACGAGCAGTACTTC
.	TRBV30	TRBJ2-2	.	CAWSEGISTGELFF	TGTGCCTGGAGTGAAGGGATATCTACCGGGGAGCTGTTTTTT